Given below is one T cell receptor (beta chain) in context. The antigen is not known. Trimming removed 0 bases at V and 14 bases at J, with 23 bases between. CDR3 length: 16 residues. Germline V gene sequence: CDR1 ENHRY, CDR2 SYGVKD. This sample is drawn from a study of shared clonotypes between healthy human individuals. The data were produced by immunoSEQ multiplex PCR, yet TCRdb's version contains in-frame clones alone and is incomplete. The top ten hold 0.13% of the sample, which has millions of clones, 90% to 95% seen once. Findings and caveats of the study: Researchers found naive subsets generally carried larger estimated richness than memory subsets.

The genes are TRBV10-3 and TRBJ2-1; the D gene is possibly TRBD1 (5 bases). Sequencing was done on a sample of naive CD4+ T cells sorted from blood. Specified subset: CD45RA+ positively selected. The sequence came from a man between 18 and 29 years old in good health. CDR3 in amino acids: CAISESTGRTAEGEFF. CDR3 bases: TGTGCCATCAGTGAGTCGACGGGTCGGACGGCCGAAGGGGAGTTCTTC.